This TCR beta chain was documented in a study of cytomegalovirus exposure and HLA in healthy donors. The study's findings and limits: Later genetic work tied a missense DCLRE1C variant to beta-chain V and J trimming. TCR beta V segments were, for the most part, productive about 87% or about 30% of the time in an earlier analysis. In all likelihood, a cluster of highly shared sequence variants was a sequencing artifact.

Of note for this clone: Antigen specificity is unknown.

Primers included in the PCR were 60 Vbeta and 13 Jbeta primers. Here immunoSEQ multiplex PCR was the method, and the copy in TCRdb shows in-frame clones only, minus some. The repertoire holds 90,000 to 120,000 clones, with roughly three quarters as singletons. The sample comprised PBMCs. This clonotype was obtained from a man between 18 and 29 years old in good health and CMV-seronegative.

CDR3 nucleotides: TGCGCCAGCAGTGGGTTAGGCGGAGGCCGGGATACGCAGTATTTT. Protein: CASSGLGGGRDTQYF. The V gene is TRBV10-1, the J gene TRBJ2-3; tentatively, D is TRBD2 (5 bases). Germline CDR1 WNHNN, CDR2 SYGVQD (reference sequence). Trimming removed 4 bases at V and 6 bases at J, with 17 bases between. The CDR3 spans 15 residues.